This is a list of T cell receptor beta chains from one sample in a study of blood T cell repertoires in COVID-19. Assay used: immunoSEQ multiplex PCR; TCRdb lists only in-frame clones, some missing. The sample lists some 200,000 clones; roughly 82% were seen once. Source material: PBMCs or T cells enriched from blood (not recorded which). All receptors come from an older woman with acute COVID-19. CDR3s leave out the opening cysteine and the closing phenylalanine or tryptophan. D genes are given only for firm matches.

V: TRBV27
J: TRBJ2-1
D: TRBD2
CDR3: ASSVSGGAPYNEQF

V: TRBV9
J: TRBJ1-4
D: NA
CDR3: ASSEELRLSTNEKLF

V: TRBV12-3/TRBV12-4
J: TRBJ2-7
D: NA
CDR3: ASSSLAGYEQY

V: TRBV11-2
J: TRBJ1-2
D: NA
CDR3: ASSLGGGANYGYT

V: TRBV5-1
J: TRBJ2-2
D: NA
CDR3: ASSLQTDTGELF

V: TRBV9
J: TRBJ2-1
D: TRBD1
CDR3: ASSVTGTSYNEQF

V: TRBV2
J: TRBJ1-5
D: TRBD1
CDR3: ASSDDRALSVGQPQH

V: TRBV7-9
J: TRBJ1-1
D: NA
CDR3: ASSLSHLNTEAF

V: TRBV21-1
J: TRBJ1-5
D: NA
CDR3: ASSPGQGHQPQH

V: TRBV5-1
J: TRBJ2-1
D: TRBD2
CDR3: ASSSQPGLAGRDNEQF

V: TRBV19
J: TRBJ2-2
D: NA
CDR3: ASSWRPGLTTGELF

V: TRBV9
J: TRBJ2-1
D: NA
CDR3: ASSVAFVQGPPYNEQF

V: TRBV19
J: TRBJ2-7
D: NA
CDR3: ASSIGSQTGSEQY

V: TRBV21-1
J: TRBJ2-2
D: NA
CDR3: ASSKKTGLAKPLHTGELF

V: TRBV29-1
J: TRBJ2-1
D: TRBD2
CDR3: SVEVGPPSGKNNEQF

V: TRBV5-1
J: TRBJ1-2
D: NA
CDR3: ATASGGGANYGYT

V: TRBV4-3
J: TRBJ2-2
D: TRBD2
CDR3: ASSQREGGGELF

V: TRBV18
J: TRBJ2-3
D: TRBD1
CDR3: ASLNRGGTTDTQY

V: TRBV6-5
J: TRBJ2-2
D: TRBD1
CDR3: ASSYLDRSNTGELF

V: TRBV4-3
J: TRBJ1-5
D: TRBD1
CDR3: ASSQSETGWGQPQH

V: TRBV5-1
J: TRBJ2-7
D: TRBD2
CDR3: ASTPRTSVLEQY

V: TRBV19
J: TRBJ1-3
D: NA
CDR3: ASSIQRARGNTIY

V: TRBV19
J: TRBJ2-3
D: TRBD2
CDR3: ASSQFLAGGGTDTQY

V: TRBV9
J: TRBJ2-1
D: TRBD2
CDR3: ASSVGPAGKNEQF

V: TRBV3-1/TRBV3-2
J: TRBJ1-2
D: NA
CDR3: ASSQGGASIYGYT

V: TRBV13
J: TRBJ2-4
D: NA
CDR3: ASSSRILDKNIQY

V: TRBV6-4
J: TRBJ2-2
D: NA
CDR3: ASSAGDTGELF

V: TRBV20-1
J: TRBJ1-1
D: TRBD1
CDR3: SASLLGTANTEAF

V: TRBV27
J: TRBJ1-2
D: TRBD1
CDR3: ASRPGTGMTGYT

V: TRBV11-2
J: TRBJ1-4
D: NA
CDR3: ASRFIGGTNEKLF

V: TRBV27
J: TRBJ2-1
D: TRBD2
CDR3: ASRTSGRAENEQF

V: TRBV10-3
J: TRBJ2-7
D: NA
CDR3: AVSDSRYEQY

V: TRBV13
J: TRBJ2-3
D: TRBD1
CDR3: ASSSGTGVGYTQY

V: TRBV5-1
J: TRBJ1-2
D: NA
CDR3: ASSLEGGYT

V: TRBV10-1
J: TRBJ2-3
D: NA
CDR3: ASSESDYLNTDTQY

V: TRBV7-6
J: TRBJ1-6
D: TRBD1
CDR3: ASSQGQGSYNSPLH

V: TRBV30
J: TRBJ1-1
D: NA
CDR3: AWSVLVMNTEAF

V: TRBV4-3
J: TRBJ2-5
D: TRBD2
CDR3: ASSRTRGDGETQY